The clone carrying this T cell receptor beta chain was seen once. Its antigen remains unknown. Data came from immunoSEQ multiplex PCR; TCRdb stores just in-frame clones and leaves some out. This table holds about 94,000 clones, more than 75% found once. The sample comes from a study of T cell responses to AZD1222 COVID-19 vaccine. Study-level points and caveats: Donors skewed white British and female; clonal diversity was possibly underestimated. Repertoires were obtained only post-peak T cell response. An increase in Spike-specific TCR breadth and depth was observed after two AZD1222 doses. Targets within unmutated variant regions were reportedly found for nearly half of spike-specific TCRs.

The CDR3 loop spans 17 amino acids. Sample: peripheral blood, taken 28 days after the second AZD1222 dose. The sequence came from an adult who received the AZD1222 COVID-19 vaccine. The rearrangement joins TRBV21-1 to TRBJ2-7; the table's D call, TRBD1, has no DNA check behind it. TRBV21-1 is classified as a pseudogene. DNA for the CDR3: TGTGCCAGCGGACGGACCCCCCCGACAGGGGGGAACTACGAGCAGTACTTC. The encoded protein is CASGRTPPTGGNYEQYF.